This note documents a single T cell receptor beta chain sequence. The sample comes from a study of CD8+ T cells in alopecia areata. Extraction of RNA preceded its reverse transcription into cDNA, which served as the sequencing template. The protocol was immunoSEQ multiplex PCR, while the TCRdb copy is restricted to in-frame clones and leaves out a portion. The profile covers 180,000 or so clones, with 63% appearing a single time and 1.5% to 2% taken by the ten largest. Sequencing was performed on CD4+ T cells sorted from blood, taken at week 0. The sequence derives from a human donor with alopecia areata.

The CDR3 here is CAWEAGVIDTQYF. CDR3 nucleotides: TGTGCCTGGGAGGCGGGGGTAATAGATACGCAGTATTTT. This chain links TRBV30 with TRBJ2-3; 7 bases are shared with TRBD2. CDR3 length: 13 residues. The V segment lost 5 bases and the J segment 5 bases; nucleotides outside the gene matches: 7. Germline V CDR1 and CDR2: GTSNPN, SVGIG (reference sequence).